The next 7 T cell receptor beta chains were all read from a single sample in a study of cytotoxic CD8 clonotypes in ibrutinib-treated CLL (dated by TCRdb to the early 2020s). The sample's time point label, decoded: progressive disease on ibrutinib. The method was the immunoSEQ multiplex PCR assay. TCRdb took over this immuneACCESS table, retaining in-frame rearrangements with V and J assigned. Such tables are incomplete; in checked studies, under half of the missing clones stem from an unresolved V gene, and the remainder is unexplained. The sample table shows about 300,000 clones, and around 69% are seen once. Together, the top ten hold approximately 5.6% of the sample. Specimen: PBMCs, collected at disease progression, from a patient treated with ibrutinib. These receptors came from a human donor with chronic lymphocytic leukemia.

The chain uses TRBV7-8 and TRBJ1-2; weak D call: TRBD1 (5 bases). The CDR3 totals 15 residues. Between the trimmed V and J ends, which lost 4 bases and 1 base, there was a span of 13 bases. Germline values: CDR1 SGHVS, CDR2 FQNEAQ. For the CDR3, the DNA is TGTGCCAGCAGCTCGGAGGGACGGATTAACTATGGCTACACCTTC. Residues: CASSSEGRINYGYTF. The variable domain in full, completed from reference TRBV7-8 and TRBJ1-2, reads GAGVSQSPRYKVAKRGQDVALRCDPISGHVSLFWYQQALGQGPEFLTYFQNEAQLDKSGLPSDRFFAERPEGSVSTLKIQRTQQEDSAVYLCASSSEGRINYGYTFGSGTRLTVV.

V gene TRBV27 combines with J gene TRBJ2-3, with a possible D match to TRBD1 (6 bases). Looked up from germline, CDR1 is MNHEY and CDR2 is SMNVEV (reference sequence). CDR3 length: 15 amino acids. Trimming removed 2 bases at V and 0 bases at J, with 9 bases between. The CDR3 protein is CASSLLDSSTDTQYF. The CDR3 bases are TGTGCCAGCAGTTTACTGGACAGTAGCACAGATACGCAGTATTTT.

The chain uses TRBV18 and TRBJ1-6, with a weak D call TRBD1 (6 bases). V was pared by 6 bases and J by 8 bases, with 14 bases between. Looked up from germline, CDR1 is KGHSH and CDR2 is LQKENI. The CDR3 loop spans 14 amino acids. In DNA, the CDR3 is TGTGCCAGCTCCGTTGGGGGGGCTGATTCACCCCTCCACTTT. Protein: CASSVGGADSPLHF.

This clone was seen more than once but under ten times. CDR3 nucleotide sequence: TGTGCCAGTACGGGACAGGCAGTCACCGGGGAGCTGTTTTTT. The encoded protein is CASTGQAVTGELFF. The rearrangement joins TRBV19 to TRBJ2-2; 8 nucleotides agree with TRBD1. Germline CDR1 LNHDA, CDR2 SQIVND (reference sequence). Trimming cost V 7 bases and J 4 bases; bases outside gene matches: 5. There are 14 residues in the CDR3.

The chain carries TRBV11-2 and TRBJ2-7; D gene unclear. There are 15 residues in the CDR3. V was clipped by 1 base and J by 3 bases, with 13 bases between them. Per germline, CDR1 SGHAT and CDR2 FQNNGV. CDR3 in amino acids: CASSLGSNPVYEQYF. In DNA, the CDR3 is TGTGCCAGCAGCTTAGGTTCCAACCCAGTCTACGAGCAGTACTTC.

This chain connects TRBV18 to TRBJ1-2; 8 bases align to TRBD1. Trimming removed 1 base from V and 0 bases from J; junction bases left unmatched: 13. Germline CDR1 KGHSH, CDR2 LQKENI. This CDR3 is 19 amino acids long. The DNA of the CDR3 is TGTGCCAGCTCACCACAACGGACAGGGTATGGCCTAGCTAACTATGGCTACACCTTC. Its translation is CASSPQRTGYGLANYGYTF. Combining the CDR3 with reference TRBV18 and TRBJ1-2 gives the whole variable domain NAGVMQNPRHLVRRRGQEARLRCSPMKGHSHVYWYRQLPEEGLKFMVYLQKENIIDESGMPKERFSAEFPKEGPSILRIQQVVRGDSAAYFCASSPQRTGYGLANYGYTFGSGTRLTVV.

This clone has only one observation. The rearrangement uses TRBV7-2 and TRBJ1-4; D gene uncertain. V was pared by 6 bases and J by 8 bases, with 16 bases between. The germline gives CDR1 SGHTA, CDR2 FQGNSA. The CDR3 totals 14 residues. This CDR3 reads CASRPQGRTEKLFF. The CDR3 coding sequence is TGTGCCAGCAGGCCCCAAGGGCGGACCGAAAAACTGTTTTTT.